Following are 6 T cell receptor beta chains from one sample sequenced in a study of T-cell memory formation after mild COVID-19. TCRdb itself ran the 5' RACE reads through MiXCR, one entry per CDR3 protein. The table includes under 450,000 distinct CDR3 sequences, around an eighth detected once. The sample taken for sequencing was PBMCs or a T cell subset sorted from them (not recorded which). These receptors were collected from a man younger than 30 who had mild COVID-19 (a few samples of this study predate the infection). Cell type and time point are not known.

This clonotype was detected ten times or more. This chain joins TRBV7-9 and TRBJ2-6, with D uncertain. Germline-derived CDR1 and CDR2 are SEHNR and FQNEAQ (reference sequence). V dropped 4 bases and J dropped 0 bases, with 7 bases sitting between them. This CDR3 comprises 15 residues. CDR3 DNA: TGTGCCAGCAGCTCGCACAGCTCTGGGGCCAACGTCCTGACTTTC. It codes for CASSSHSSGANVLTF. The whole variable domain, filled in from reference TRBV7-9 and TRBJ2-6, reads DTGVSQNPRHKITKRGQNVTFRCDPISEHNRLYWYRQTLGQGPEFLTYFQNEAQLEKSRLLSDRFSAERPKGSFSTLEIQRTEQGDSAMYLCASSSHSSGANVLTFGAGSRLTVL.

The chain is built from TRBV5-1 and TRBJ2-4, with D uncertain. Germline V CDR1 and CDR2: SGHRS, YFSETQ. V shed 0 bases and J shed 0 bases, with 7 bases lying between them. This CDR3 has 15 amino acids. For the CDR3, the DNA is TGCGCCAGCAGCTTGGATGCTCTAGCCAAAAACATTCAGTACTTC. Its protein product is CASSLDALAKNIQYF.

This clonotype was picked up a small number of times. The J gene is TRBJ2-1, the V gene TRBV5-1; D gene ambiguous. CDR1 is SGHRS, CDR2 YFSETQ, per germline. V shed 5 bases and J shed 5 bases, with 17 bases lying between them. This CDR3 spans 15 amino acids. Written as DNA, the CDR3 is TGCGCCAGCAGTATTCCGCTCGTACTGAACAATGAGCAGTTCTTC. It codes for CASSIPLVLNNEQFF.

CDR3 amino acids: CASSQAGLTAYGYTF. The CDR3 DNA sequence: TGTGCCAGCAGCCAAGCCGGGCTCACTGCCTATGGCTACACCTTC. The chain joins TRBV14 to TRBJ1-2, with D unclear. Per germline, CDR1 SGHDN and CDR2 FVKESK. Trimming removed 1 base at V and 4 bases at J, with 13 bases between. The CDR3 is 15 amino acids.

The CDR3 region has the DNA TGTGCCAGCAGCCTCTATCGGGTCGGGACTGAAGCTTTCTTT. As protein: CASSLYRVGTEAFF. The V gene is TRBV7-2, the J gene TRBJ1-1; no clear D. With 5 bases removed from V and 5 bases from J, the gap between germline ends came to 15 bases. Germline-derived CDR1 and CDR2 are SGHTA and FQGNSA. This CDR3 contains 14 residues.

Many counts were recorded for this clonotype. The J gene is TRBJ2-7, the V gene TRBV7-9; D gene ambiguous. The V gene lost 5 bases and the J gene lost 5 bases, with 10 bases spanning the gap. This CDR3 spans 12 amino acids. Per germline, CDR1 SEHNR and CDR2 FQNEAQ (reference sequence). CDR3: CASSLTQDEQYF. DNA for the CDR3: TGTGCCAGCAGCCTGACTCAGGACGAGCAGTACTTC.